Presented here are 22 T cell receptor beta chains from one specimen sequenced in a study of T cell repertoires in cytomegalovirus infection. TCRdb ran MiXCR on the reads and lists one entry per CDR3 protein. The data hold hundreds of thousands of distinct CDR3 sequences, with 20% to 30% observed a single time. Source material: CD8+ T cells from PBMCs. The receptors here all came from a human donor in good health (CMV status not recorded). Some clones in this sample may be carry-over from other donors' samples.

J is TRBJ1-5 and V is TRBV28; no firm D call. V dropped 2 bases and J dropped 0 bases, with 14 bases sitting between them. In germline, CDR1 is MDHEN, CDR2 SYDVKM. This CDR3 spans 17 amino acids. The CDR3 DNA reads TGTGCCAGCAGTTTAAACCCGACAACCTATAGCAATCAGCCCCAGCATTTT. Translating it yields CASSLNPTTYSNQPQHF.

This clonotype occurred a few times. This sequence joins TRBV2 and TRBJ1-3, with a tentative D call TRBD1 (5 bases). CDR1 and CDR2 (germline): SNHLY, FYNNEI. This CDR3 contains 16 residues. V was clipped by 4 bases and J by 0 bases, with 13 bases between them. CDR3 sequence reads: CASSGGDGVSGNTIYF. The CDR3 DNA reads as TGTGCCAGCAGTGGGGGGGACGGTGTCTCTGGAAACACCATATATTTT.

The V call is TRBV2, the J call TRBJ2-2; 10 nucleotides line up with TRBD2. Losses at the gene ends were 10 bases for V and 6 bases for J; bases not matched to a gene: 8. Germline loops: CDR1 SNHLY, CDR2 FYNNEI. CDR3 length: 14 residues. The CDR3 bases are TGTGCCATCCCCACTAGCGGGGTCGCCGGGGAGCTGTTTTTT. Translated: CAIPTSGVAGELFF.

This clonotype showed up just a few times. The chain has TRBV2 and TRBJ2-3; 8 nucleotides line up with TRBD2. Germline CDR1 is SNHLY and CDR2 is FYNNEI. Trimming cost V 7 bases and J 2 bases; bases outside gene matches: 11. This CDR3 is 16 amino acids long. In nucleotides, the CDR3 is TGTGCCAGCACCCTAAACGGGGGGGGTAACACAGATACGCAGTATTTT. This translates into CASTLNGGGNTDTQYF. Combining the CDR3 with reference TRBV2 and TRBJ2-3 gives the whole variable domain EPEVTQTPSHQVTQMGQEVILRCVPISNHLYFYWYRQILGQKVEFLVSFYNNEISEKSEIFDDQFSVERPDGSNFTLKIRSTKLEDSAMYFCASTLNGGGNTDTQYFGPGTRLTVL.

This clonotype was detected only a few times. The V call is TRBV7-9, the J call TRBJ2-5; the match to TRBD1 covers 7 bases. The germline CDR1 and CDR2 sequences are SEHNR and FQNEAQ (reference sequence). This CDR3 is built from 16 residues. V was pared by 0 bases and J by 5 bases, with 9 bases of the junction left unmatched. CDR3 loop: CASSLARRQGDETQYF. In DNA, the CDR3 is TGTGCCAGCAGCTTAGCGAGGCGGCAGGGGGACGAGACCCAGTACTTC.

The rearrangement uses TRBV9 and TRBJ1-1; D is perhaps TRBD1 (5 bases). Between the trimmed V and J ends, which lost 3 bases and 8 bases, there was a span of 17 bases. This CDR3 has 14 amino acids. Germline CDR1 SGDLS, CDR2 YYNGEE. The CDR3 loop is CASSARDGGPEAFF. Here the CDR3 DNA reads TGTGCCAGCAGCGCCCGGGACGGAGGACCCGAAGCTTTCTTT.

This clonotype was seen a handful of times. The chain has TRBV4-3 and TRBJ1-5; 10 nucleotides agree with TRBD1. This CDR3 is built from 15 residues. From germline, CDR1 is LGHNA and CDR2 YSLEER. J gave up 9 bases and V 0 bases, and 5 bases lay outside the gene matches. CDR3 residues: CASSQDRDRGRPQHF. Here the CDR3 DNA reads TGCGCCAGCAGCCAAGATAGGGACAGGGGAAGGCCCCAGCATTTT.

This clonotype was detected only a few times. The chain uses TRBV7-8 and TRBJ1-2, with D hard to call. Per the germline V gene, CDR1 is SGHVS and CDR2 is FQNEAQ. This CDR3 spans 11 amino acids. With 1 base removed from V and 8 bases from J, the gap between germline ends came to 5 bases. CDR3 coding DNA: TGTGCCAGCAGCTTAGAGAAGGGCTACACCTTC. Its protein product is CASSLEKGYTF. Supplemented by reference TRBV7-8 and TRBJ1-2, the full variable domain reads GAGVSQSPRYKVAKRGQDVALRCDPISGHVSLFWYQQALGQGPEFLTYFQNEAQLDKSGLPSDRFFAERPEGSVSTLKIQRTQQEDSAVYLCASSLEKGYTFGSGTRLTVV.

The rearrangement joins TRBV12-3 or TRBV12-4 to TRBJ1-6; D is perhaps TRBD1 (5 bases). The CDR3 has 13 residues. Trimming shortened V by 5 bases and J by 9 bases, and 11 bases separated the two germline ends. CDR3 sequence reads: CASSAAGTSPLHF. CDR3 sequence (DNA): TGTGCCAGCAGTGCGGCAGGGACTTCACCCCTCCACTTT.

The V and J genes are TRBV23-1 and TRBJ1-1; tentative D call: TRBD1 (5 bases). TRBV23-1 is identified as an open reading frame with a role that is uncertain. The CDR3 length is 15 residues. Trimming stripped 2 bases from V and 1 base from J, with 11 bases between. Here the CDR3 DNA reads TGCGCCAGCAGTCAAAAAGGGGCCCCGAACACTGAAGCTTTCTTT. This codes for CASSQKGAPNTEAFF.

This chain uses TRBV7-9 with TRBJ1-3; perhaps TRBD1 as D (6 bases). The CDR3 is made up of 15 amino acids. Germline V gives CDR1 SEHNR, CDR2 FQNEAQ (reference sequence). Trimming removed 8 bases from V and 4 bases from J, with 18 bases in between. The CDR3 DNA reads TGTGCCAGCTCTGGAAGAGGGGGGCCCGGAAACACCATATATTTT. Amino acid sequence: CASSGRGGPGNTIYF. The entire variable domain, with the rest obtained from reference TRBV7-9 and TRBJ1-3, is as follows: DTGVSQNPRHKITKRGQNVTFRCDPISEHNRLYWYRQTLGQGPEFLTYFQNEAQLEKSRLLSDRFSAERPKGSFSTLEIQRTEQGDSAMYLCASSGRGGPGNTIYFGEGSWLTVV.

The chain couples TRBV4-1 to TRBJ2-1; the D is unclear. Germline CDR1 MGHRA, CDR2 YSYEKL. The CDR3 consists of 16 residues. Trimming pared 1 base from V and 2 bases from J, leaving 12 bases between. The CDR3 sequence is CASSQVSWGAYNEQFF. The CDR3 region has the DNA TGCGCCAGCAGCCAAGTCTCATGGGGTGCCTACAATGAGCAGTTCTTC.

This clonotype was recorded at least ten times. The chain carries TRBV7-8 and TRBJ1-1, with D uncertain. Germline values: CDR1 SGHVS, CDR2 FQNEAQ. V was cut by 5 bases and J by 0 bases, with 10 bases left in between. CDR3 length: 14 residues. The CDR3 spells CASSERLMNTEAFF. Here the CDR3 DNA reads TGTGCCAGCAGCGAGCGCCTTATGAACACTGAAGCTTTCTTT.

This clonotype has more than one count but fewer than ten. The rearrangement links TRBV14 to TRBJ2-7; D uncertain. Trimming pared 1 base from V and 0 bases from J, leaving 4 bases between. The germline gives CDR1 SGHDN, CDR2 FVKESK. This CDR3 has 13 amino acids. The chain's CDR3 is CASSQAISYEQYF. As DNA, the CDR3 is TGTGCCAGCAGCCAAGCTATCTCCTACGAGCAGTACTTC.

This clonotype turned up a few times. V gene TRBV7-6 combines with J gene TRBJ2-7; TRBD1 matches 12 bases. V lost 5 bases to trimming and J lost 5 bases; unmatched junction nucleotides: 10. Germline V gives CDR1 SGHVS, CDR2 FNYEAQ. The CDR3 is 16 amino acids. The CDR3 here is CASSIRPGQGADEQYV. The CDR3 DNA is TGTGCCAGCAGCATTCGGCCGGGACAGGGGGCCGACGAGCAGTACGTC.

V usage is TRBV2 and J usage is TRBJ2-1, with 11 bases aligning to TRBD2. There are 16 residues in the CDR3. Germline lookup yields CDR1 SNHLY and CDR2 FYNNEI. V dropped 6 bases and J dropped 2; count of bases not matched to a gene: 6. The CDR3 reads CASSGLAGGTYNEQFF. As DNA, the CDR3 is TGTGCCAGCAGCGGGCTAGCGGGGGGTACCTACAATGAGCAGTTCTTC.

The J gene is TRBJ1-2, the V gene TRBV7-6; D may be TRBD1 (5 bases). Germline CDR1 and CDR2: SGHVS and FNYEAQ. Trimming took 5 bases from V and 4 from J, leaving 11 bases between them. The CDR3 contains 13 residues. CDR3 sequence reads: CASSRQSLYGYTF. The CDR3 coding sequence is TGTGCCAGCAGCAGACAGAGTCTCTATGGCTACACCTTC.

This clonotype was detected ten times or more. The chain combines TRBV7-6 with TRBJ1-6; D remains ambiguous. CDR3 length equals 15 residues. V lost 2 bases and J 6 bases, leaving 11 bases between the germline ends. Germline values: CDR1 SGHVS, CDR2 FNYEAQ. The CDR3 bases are TGTGCCAGCAGCTTAAGTTACGGGGTTAATTCACCCCTCCACTTT. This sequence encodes CASSLSYGVNSPLHF.

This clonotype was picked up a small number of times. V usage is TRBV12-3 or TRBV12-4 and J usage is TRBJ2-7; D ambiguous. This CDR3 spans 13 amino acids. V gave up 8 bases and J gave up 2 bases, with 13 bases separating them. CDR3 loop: CASARTSTYEQYV. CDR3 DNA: TGTGCCAGCGCCCGGACGTCCACCTACGAGCAGTACGTC.

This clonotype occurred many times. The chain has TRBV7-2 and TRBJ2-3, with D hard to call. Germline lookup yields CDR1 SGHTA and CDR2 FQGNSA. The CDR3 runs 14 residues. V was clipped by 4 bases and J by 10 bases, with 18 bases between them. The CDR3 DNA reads TGTGCCAGCAGCTCGGGTTCTAGTGGTTCTGCGCAGTATTTT. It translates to CASSSGSSGSAQYF.

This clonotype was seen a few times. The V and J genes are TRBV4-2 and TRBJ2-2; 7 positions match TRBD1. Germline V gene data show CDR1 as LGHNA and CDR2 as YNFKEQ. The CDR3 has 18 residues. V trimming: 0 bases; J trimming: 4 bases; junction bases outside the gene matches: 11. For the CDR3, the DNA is TGTGCCAGCAGCCAAGATAAGGGGGCCGAGGCGGGCACCGGGGAGCTGTTTTTT. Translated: CASSQDKGAEAGTGELFF.

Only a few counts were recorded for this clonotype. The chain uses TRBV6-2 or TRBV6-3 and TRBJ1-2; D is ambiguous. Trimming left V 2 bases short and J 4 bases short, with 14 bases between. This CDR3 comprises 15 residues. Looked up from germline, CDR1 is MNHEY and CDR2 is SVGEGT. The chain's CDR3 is CASSYLRHAFYGYTF. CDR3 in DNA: TGTGCCAGCAGTTACCTACGACACGCATTCTATGGCTACACCTTC.